What follows describes a single TCR beta chain. This clone's antigen is unknown. Sequencer: NextSeq 550. The Human TCR Profiling Kit (MiLaboratory) was used to make UMI-labeled 5' RACE TRB cDNA libraries. cDNA synthesis used the entire amount of extracted RNA, and PCR amplification then used the entire amount of cDNA produced. Libraries were prepared in parallel using an identical number of PCR cycles. The paper's data handling went like this. About 50,000 +/- 10,000 unique UMI-labeled TRB cDNA molecules per library were extracted with MIGEC and MiXCR, with at least two reads per UMI required. On average, each library contained approximately 40,000 +/- 10,000 functional in-frame TRB CDR3 nucleotide clonotypes without stop codons. Diversity metrics, including normalized Shannon-Wiener and Chao1, were computed in VDJtools after downsampling to 5000 UMI-labeled TRB molecules per sample. For the central five CDR3 residues, VDJtools calculated physicochemical properties weighted by clonotype size, namely interaction energy, strength, volume and Kidera factor 4. The reads were reprocessed in TCRdb, with one entry per CDR3 protein sequence and no accompanying DNA. TCRdb, not the original authors, processed these V and J calls. The sample's table covers about 90,000 distinct CDR3 sequences. The ten biggest clones cover around 1% of the sample.

The CDR3, from cysteine to phenylalanine, totals 13 residues. No DNA has been recorded. As encoded in the germline V gene, CDR1 is SQVTM while CDR2 is ANQGSEA. These data come from a study of CXCR3-negative and CXCR3-positive naive CD8 T cells (dated by TCRdb to the late 2010s). Broadly, across the study: In total, some 130 million TRB reads were obtained, corresponding to roughly 1.5 +/- 0.3 million reads per library. Diversity and physicochemical repertoire analyses covered around 10 donors pooled from two independent experiments. The TRBV-TRBJ cluster analysis covered naive subsets from about 5 donors and memory cells from 3 donors.

What the research found in general, with its limitations: Freshly isolated PBMCs were used for most assays because CXCR3 expression partially decreased after cryopreservation. Compared with CXCR3-negative naive cells, CXCR3-positive naive cells had TRB CDR3s with higher hydrophobicity (lower Kidera factor 4), lower energy, and higher strength and volume indices. Repertoire diversity was comparably high in both naive subsets but much lower in memory CD8+ T cells. Naive CXCR3-negative and CXCR3-positive cells from the same donor showed similar TRBV-TRBJ usage, whereas memory cells showed distinct patterns. Because surface CD5, which is linked to self-reactivity in mice, was comparable between the naive subsets, TCR interaction strength was also inferred from the physicochemical properties of TRB CDR3s.

Each CD8+ T cell subset was flow-sorted in triplicate, with about 320,000 cells per subset placed directly into RLT lysis buffer. To exclude memory contaminants, naive CD8+ T cells were stringently defined as CD45RO-CCR7+CD27+CD95-. Peripheral blood mononuclear cells were isolated from buffy coats by standard density gradient centrifugation. A FACSAria III was used to flow-sort naive CD8+ T cells into CXCR3-negative and CXCR3-positive populations. An RNeasy Mini Kit was used to extract total RNA from the sorted cells. Sequencing used naive CXCR3- CD8+ T cells from blood. The cell subset or site label on this specimen signifies: CD45RO-CCR7+CD27+CD95- naive CD8+ T cells lacking CXCR3 (TNR3-). The sequence was collected from a human donor in good health. Some clones in this sample may be carry-over from other donors' samples. Here the chain combines TRBV29-1 and TRBJ2-3; no DNA is available, so the TRBD2 call from TCRdb remains unchecked. The CDR3 reads as follows: CSVAGGSLDTQYF.